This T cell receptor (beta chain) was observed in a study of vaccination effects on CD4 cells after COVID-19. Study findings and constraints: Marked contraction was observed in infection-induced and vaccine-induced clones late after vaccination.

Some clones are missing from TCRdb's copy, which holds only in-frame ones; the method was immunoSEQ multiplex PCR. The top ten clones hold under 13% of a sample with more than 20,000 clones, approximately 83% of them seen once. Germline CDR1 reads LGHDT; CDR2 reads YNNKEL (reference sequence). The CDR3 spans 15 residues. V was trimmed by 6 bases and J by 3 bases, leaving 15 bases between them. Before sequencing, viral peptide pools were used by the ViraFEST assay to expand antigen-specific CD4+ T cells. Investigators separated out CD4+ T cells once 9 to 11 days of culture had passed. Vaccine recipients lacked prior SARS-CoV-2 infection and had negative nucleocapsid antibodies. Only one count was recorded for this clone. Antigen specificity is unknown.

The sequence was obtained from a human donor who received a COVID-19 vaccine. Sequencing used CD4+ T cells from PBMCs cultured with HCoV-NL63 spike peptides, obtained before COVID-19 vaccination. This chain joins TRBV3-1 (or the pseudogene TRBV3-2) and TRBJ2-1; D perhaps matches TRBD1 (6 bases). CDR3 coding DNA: TGTGCCAGCAGGGACAGACAGCTTCTCTACAATGAGCAGTTCTTC. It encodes CASRDRQLLYNEQFF.